Below are 30 T cell receptor beta chains sequenced from a single sample in a study of T cell repertoires in cytomegalovirus infection. Each CDR3 protein gets one entry after TCRdb re-called the reads with MiXCR. This sample has nearly 650,000 distinct CDR3 sequences, with 20% to 25% found just once. The sequenced sample consisted of CD8+ T cells from PBMCs. These receptors originate from a human donor in good health (CMV status not recorded). Some clones in this sample may be carry-over from other donors' samples.

V is TRBV9 and J is TRBJ1-1; 8 bases agree with TRBD1. Germline lookup yields CDR1 SGDLS and CDR2 YYNGEE. The trim removed 4 bases at V and 4 bases at J, leaving 12 bases unmatched. The CDR3 is 16 amino acids. CDR3: CASSLLPGQGGTEAFF. The CDR3 coding sequence is TGTGCCAGCAGCCTCCTCCCCGGACAGGGTGGCACTGAAGCTTTCTTT. The whole variable domain, filled in from reference TRBV9 and TRBJ1-1, reads DSGVTQTPKHLITATGQRVTLRCSPRSGDLSVYWYQQSLDQGLQFLIQYYNGEERAKGNILERFSAQQFPDLHSELNLSSLELGDSALYFCASSLLPGQGGTEAFFGQGTRLTVV.

This clonotype has a count of ten or more. V gene TRBV28 combines with J gene TRBJ2-2; TRBD1 agrees at 9 bases. Germline V gene data show CDR1 as MDHEN and CDR2 as SYDVKM. The CDR3 is 16 amino acids. The V gene end was trimmed by 4 bases and the J gene end by 4 bases; junction bases not matched to a gene: 7. The CDR3 DNA follows: TGTGCCAGCAGTTCCTGGACAGGGGAGACCACCGGGGAGCTGTTTTTT. Translation gives CASSSWTGETTGELFF.

This clonotype showed up just a few times. The chain links TRBV6-5 to TRBJ2-7; 7 bases map to TRBD2. The CDR3 is made up of 17 amino acids. Germline CDR1 MNHEY, CDR2 SVGAGI. With 2 bases clipped from V and 4 bases from J, the junction kept 14 bases outside the gene matches. The CDR3 here is CASSYLLRNSGHYEQYV. DNA of the CDR3: TGTGCCAGCAGTTACCTCCTTAGAAATAGCGGGCATTACGAGCAGTACGTC.

This clonotype was seen a handful of times. The chain has TRBV6-2 or TRBV6-3 and TRBJ2-3; 7 bases match TRBD2. The CDR3 is 14 residues long. The V and J ends lost 5 bases and 4 bases, in that order; junction bases with no gene match: 6. Germline loops: CDR1 MNHEY, CDR2 SVGEGT. The CDR3 region is CASSALADADTQYF. The CDR3 DNA reads as TGTGCCAGCAGTGCGCTAGCGGATGCAGATACGCAGTATTTT.

This clonotype was counted between two and nine times. The V call is TRBV20-1, the J call TRBJ2-7; D could derive from TRBD1 or TRBD2 (6 bases each). The CDR3 runs 13 residues. Germline-derived CDR1 and CDR2 are DFQATT and SNEGSKA (reference sequence). Trimming pared 6 bases from V and 3 bases from J, leaving 15 bases between. For the CDR3, the DNA is TGCAGTGCAAACATTAGGGGGGACTACGAGCAGTACTTC. Its translation is CSANIRGDYEQYF.

This clonotype was observed a handful of times. The chain carries TRBV4-1 and TRBJ2-7; TRBD2 is a possible D gene (5 bases). Germline CDR1 is MGHRA and CDR2 is YSYEKL. The V end lost 0 bases, the J end lost 6 bases, and 15 bases lay between the germline ends. The CDR3 is made up of 15 amino acids. The CDR3 sequence is CASSQEPGLVAEQYV. The DNA of the CDR3 is TGCGCCAGCAGCCAAGAACCGGGGTTGGTGGCCGAGCAGTACGTC.

This clonotype was detected only a few times. The CDR3 nucleotides are TGTGCCAGCAGTTCGGACAGGGTGGGTTTCTTT. It codes for CASSSDRVGFF. V usage is TRBV7-9 and J usage is TRBJ1-1; 8 bases match TRBD1. Germline CDR1 reads SEHNR; CDR2 reads FQNEAQ (reference sequence). The V and J ends lost 6 bases and 13 bases, in that order; junction bases with no gene match: 7. The CDR3 consists of 11 residues.

The chain links TRBV11-2 to TRBJ1-1, with D hard to call. The CDR3 runs to 14 residues. The germline CDR1 and CDR2 sequences are SGHAT and FQNNGV. V gave up 5 bases and J gave up 4 bases, with 14 bases separating them. Here the CDR3 DNA reads TGTGCCAGCAGCACTCACGGAAGGACCACTGAAGCTTTCTTT. Protein: CASSTHGRTTEAFF.

This clonotype occurred a few times. The chain recombines TRBV20-1 with TRBJ1-2, with 10 bases aligning to TRBD1. Germline values: CDR1 DFQATT, CDR2 SNEGSKA (reference sequence). With V trimmed by 6 bases and J by 6 bases, 7 bases remained unmatched. This CDR3 is 13 amino acids long. The CDR3 here is CSAMTGGANGYTF. The CDR3 nucleotides are TGCAGTGCGATGACAGGGGGCGCGAATGGCTACACCTTC.

This CDR3 reads CVTCIRWTATDTQYF. CDR3 sequence (DNA): TGTGTCACCTGCATTCGATGGACAGCCACAGATACGCAGTATTTT. The chain carries TRBV6-5 and TRBJ2-3, with a tentative D call TRBD1 (6 bases). Germline V CDR1 and CDR2: MNHEY, SVGAGI. The CDR3 length is 15 residues.

This clonotype was seen ten or more times. The chain's CDR3 is CASRQLGQREETQYF. The CDR3 DNA sequence: TGTGCCAGCCGCCAGCTGGGACAGAGAGAAGAGACCCAGTACTTC. The chain recombines TRBV7-2 with TRBJ2-5, with 7 nucleotides matching TRBD1. This CDR3 spans 15 amino acids. Losses at the gene ends were 8 bases for V and 3 bases for J; bases not matched to a gene: 12. The germline gives CDR1 SGHTA, CDR2 FQGNSA.

Regarding this clonotype: No conserved phenylalanine or tryptophan ends this CDR3, so it is likely a read error. J is TRBJ2-7 and V is TRBV29-1; D is uncertain. This CDR3 region has 14 residues. Trimming pared 6 bases from V and 4 bases from J, leaving 19 bases between. Germline V gives CDR1 SQVTM, CDR2 ANQGSEA. The CDR3 spells CSVADGGRLYEQYS. CDR3 DNA sequence: TGCAGCGTGGCCGACGGCGGACGGTTGTACGAGCAGTACTCC.

At least ten counts were recorded for this clonotype. One end of the junction varies from germline; a read error may be responsible. The rearrangement uses TRBV5-1 and TRBJ2-2; TRBD2 might be the D (5 bases). There are 12 residues in the CDR3. Germline CDR1 and CDR2: SGHRS and YFSETQ. The CDR3: CASSLAPGELFF. For the CDR3, the DNA is TGTGCCAGCAGCTTAGCGCCCGGGGAGCTGTTTTTT. Combining the CDR3 with reference TRBV5-1 and TRBJ2-2 gives the whole variable domain KAGVTQTPRYLIKTRGQQVTLSCSPISGHRSVSWYQQTPGQGLQFLFEYFSETQRNKGNFPGRFSGRQFSNSRSEMNVSTLELGDSALYLCASSLAPGELFFGEGSRLTVL.

This chain joins TRBV7-6 and TRBJ2-5; 16 bases line up with TRBD2. Germline trimming cut 5 bases from V and 4 bases from J; bases unmatched to any gene: 10. The CDR3 spans 18 residues. The germline gives CDR1 SGHVS, CDR2 FNYEAQ. The CDR3 DNA sequence: TGTGCCAGCAGCCTGGGACTAGCGGGGGGGCCCCAGCCAGAGACCCAGTACTTC. Translating it yields CASSLGLAGGPQPETQYF.

This clonotype was recorded a few times. The CDR3: CASSQGSHEQFF. CDR3 DNA sequence: TGCGCCAGCAGTCAGGGGTCCCATGAGCAGTTCTTC. The V gene is TRBV5-1, the J gene TRBJ2-1; D is perhaps TRBD1 (6 bases). The germline gives CDR1 SGHRS, CDR2 YFSETQ. This CDR3 contains 12 residues. V gave up 5 bases and J gave up 8 bases, with 11 bases separating them.

The V gene is TRBV28, the J gene TRBJ2-4, with 8 bases identical to TRBD2. Per germline, CDR1 MDHEN and CDR2 SYDVKM. The CDR3 spans 15 residues. The J segment lost 1 base and the V segment lost 8 bases, leaving 7 bases of the junction unmatched. The CDR3: CASRAGGEAKNIQYF. The DNA of the CDR3 is TGTGCCAGCCGGGCGGGGGGAGAGGCCAAAAACATTCAGTACTTC.

This clonotype has just a few counts. The V gene is TRBV25-1, the J gene TRBJ2-1, with D maybe TRBD2 (6 bases). The CDR3 loop spans 12 amino acids. Trimming took off 3 bases at V and 12 bases at J, with 12 bases between the two ends. CDR1 is MGHDK, CDR2 SYGVNS, per germline. The CDR3 region is CASSEGGNWQFF. CDR3 bases: TGTGCCAGCAGTGAGGGGGGTAATTGGCAGTTCTTC.

In its sample, this clonotype was seen once. J is TRBJ1-2 and V is TRBV5-6; TRBD1 agrees at 8 bases. The CDR3 is made up of 14 amino acids. J was trimmed by 6 bases and V by 4 bases; bases with no gene match: 8. Germline loops: CDR1 SGHDT, CDR2 YYEEEE. The CDR3 sequence: CASSLPTGADGYTF. DNA of the CDR3: TGTGCCAGCAGCCTCCCGACAGGGGCAGATGGCTACACCTTC.

The rearrangement links TRBV23-1 to TRBJ2-7; D is possibly TRBD1 (5 bases). TRBV23-1 is an ORF, and what it does is uncertain. Trimming shortened V by 0 bases and J by 0 bases, and 9 bases separated the two germline ends. The CDR3 has 15 amino acids. The CDR3: CASSQSGQYSYEQYF. The CDR3 nucleotides are TGCGCCAGCAGTCAATCGGGGCAGTACTCCTACGAGCAGTACTTC.

This clonotype showed up just a few times. This chain links TRBV29-1 with TRBJ2-1, with 8 bases aligning to TRBD2. The V gene end was trimmed by 4 bases and the J gene end by 11 bases; junction bases not matched to a gene: 7. Germline V lookup: CDR1 SQVTM, CDR2 ANQGSEA. The CDR3 extends over 12 amino acids. In DNA form, the CDR3 reads TGCAGCGTTGTGGGACTAGATGTGCAGCAGTTCTTC. Translating gives CSVVGLDVQQFF.

This clonotype was seen repeatedly, ten times or more. The CDR3 DNA sequence: TGTGCCAGCCTATCTGGGGTCACCGGGGAGCTGTTTTTT. Protein product: CASLSGVTGELFF. The chain has TRBV7-8 and TRBJ2-2; no clear D gene. The V end lost 8 bases, the J end lost 4 bases, and 11 bases lay between the germline ends. Germline assignment: CDR1 SGHVS and CDR2 FQNEAQ. The CDR3 spans 13 residues.

In DNA form, the CDR3 reads TGCGCCAGCAGCCACCCCGGGACAGCGAGCTATGGCTACACCTTC. Translating it yields CASSHPGTASYGYTF. The genes are TRBV4-1 and TRBJ1-2; 7 bases are shared with TRBD1. The CDR3 covers 15 residues. Trimming took 3 bases from V and 4 from J; bases not matched to a gene: 8. Looked up from germline, CDR1 is MGHRA and CDR2 is YSYEKL.

V and J are TRBV28 and TRBJ2-4; D is unresolved. Germline lookup yields CDR1 MDHEN and CDR2 SYDVKM. This CDR3 is built from 14 residues. The ends were cut back, 6 bases at V and 2 bases at J, with 11 bases in the middle. The CDR3: CASRGRTTKNIQYF. CDR3 sequence (DNA): TGTGCCAGCAGGGGCCGAACCACCAAAAACATTCAGTACTTC.

The CDR3 DNA follows: TGTGCCAGCAGTAACCAGACAGGGGTCCCTGAAGCTTTCTTT. It codes for CASSNQTGVPEAFF. The J gene is TRBJ1-1, the V gene TRBV6-2 or TRBV6-3, with TRBD1 identical over 8 bases. Germline lookup yields CDR1 MNHEY and CDR2 SVGEGT. CDR3 size: 14 residues. The V and J ends lost 5 bases and 6 bases, in that order; junction bases with no gene match: 8.

The chain carries TRBV13 and TRBJ2-1, with 8 bases identical to TRBD1. This CDR3 is 17 amino acids long. From germline, CDR1 is PRHDT and CDR2 FYEKMQ (reference sequence). V was pared by 4 bases and J by 8 bases, with 16 bases of the junction left unmatched. DNA for the CDR3: TGTGCCAGCAGCTACTCCGTAGGACAGGGCCTTGTGGATGAGCAGTTCTTC. It encodes CASSYSVGQGLVDEQFF.

The V call is TRBV28, the J call TRBJ2-7, with 9 bases identical to TRBD1. The CDR3 spans 14 residues. CDR1 is MDHEN, CDR2 SYDVKM, per germline. The J segment lost 3 bases and the V segment lost 5 bases, leaving 5 bases of the junction unmatched. CDR3 sequence (DNA): TGTGCCAGCAGTCCGCGGACAGGGGACTACGAGCAGTACGTC. Its protein product is CASSPRTGDYEQYV.

This clonotype has just one count. This rearrangement joins TRBV9 to TRBJ2-2; D uncertain. The CDR3 loop spans 14 amino acids. The V gene's germline CDR1 is SGDLS and CDR2 YYNGEE. V lost 6 bases to trimming and J lost 3 bases, with 12 bases between them. CDR3 nucleotides: TGTGCCAGCAAGGCCCAGGCGGACACCGGGGAGCTGTTTTTT. This sequence encodes CASKAQADTGELFF.

This clonotype has just one count. This rearrangement joins TRBV29-1 to TRBJ2-1; D may be TRBD1 or TRBD2 (5 bases each). The V end was cut by 6 bases, the J end by 8 bases, with 14 bases between. Looked up from germline, CDR1 is SQVTM and CDR2 is ANQGSEA. This CDR3 region has 12 residues. CDR3 sequence: CSVLFGGHEQFF. For the CDR3, the DNA is TGCAGCGTCCTTTTTGGGGGTCATGAGCAGTTCTTC.

This clonotype came up a few times. This chain uses TRBV6-1 with TRBJ2-2, with D tentatively TRBD1 (6 bases). This CDR3 comprises 14 residues. Trimming took 6 bases from V and 2 from J, leaving 10 bases between them. Germline CDR1 MNHNS, CDR2 SASEGT. The CDR3 DNA reads TGTGCCAGCAGAACCGGGACAAACACCGGGGAGCTGTTTTTT. Protein: CASRTGTNTGELFF.

This clonotype appeared a few times. This sequence joins TRBV4-3 and TRBJ2-6; 8 bases agree with TRBD1. V shed 4 bases, J shed 3 bases, and the junction held 8 bases outside the gene matches. This CDR3 has 17 amino acids. Germline values: CDR1 LGHNA, CDR2 YSLEER. The CDR3 here is CASSPWTGNNGANVLTF. The CDR3 region has the DNA TGCGCCAGCAGCCCTTGGACAGGGAATAATGGGGCCAACGTCCTGACTTTC.